The 19 T cell receptor beta chains below were found in one sample sequenced in a study of CD8+ T cells in alopecia areata (dated by TCRdb to 2016 to 2019). The treatment or condition label, read with the paper, signifies: oral pan-JAK inhibitor, 5-10 mg twice daily. Library method: the immunoSEQ multiplex PCR assay. For TCR sequencing, RNA was extracted from every sample and reverse transcribed into cDNA to serve as template. TCRdb provides this immuneACCESS table in a form limited to in-frame rearrangements. Some clones are lacking; in checked studies, under half of them reflect an unresolved V gene, and why the rest are absent is not known. The sample table contains about 64,000 clones; only one count was recorded for about 43% of them. The top ten clones comprise 20% of the sample. This specimen consisted of CD8+ T cells sorted from blood, obtained between weeks 36 and 40, from a patient treated with tofacitinib. Source of these receptors: a human donor with alopecia areata.

The chain recombines TRBV5-1 with TRBJ2-1; TRBD2 matches 13 bases. V dropped 4 bases and J dropped 5; count of bases not matched to a gene: 3. The length of the CDR3 is 15 residues. In germline, CDR1 is SGHRS, CDR2 YFSETQ. CDR3 protein: CASSLGTSGDNEQFF. CDR3 in DNA: TGCGCCAGCAGCCTAGGGACTAGCGGGGACAATGAGCAGTTCTTC.

V gene TRBV5-1 combines with J gene TRBJ1-2, with 7 bases that match TRBD1. The germline V gene encodes CDR1 SGHRS and CDR2 YFSETQ. This CDR3 spans 12 amino acids. V shed 4 bases and J 6 bases; nucleotides not matched to a gene: 3. CDR3: CASSQTGNGYTF. DNA of the CDR3: TGCGCCAGCAGCCAGACAGGGAATGGCTACACCTTC.

This chain joins TRBV9 and TRBJ2-1; 9 bases match TRBD2. V gave up 4 bases and J gave up 5 bases; unmatched junction bases: 7. The CDR3 has 15 residues. Germline CDR1 is SGDLS and CDR2 is YYNGEE. CDR3 in amino acids: CASSPRLAGNNEQFF. The DNA of the CDR3 is TGTGCCAGCAGCCCCCGGCTAGCGGGAAACAATGAGCAGTTCTTC.

This chain joins TRBV7-8 and TRBJ1-1; D gene uncertain. V lost 5 bases to trimming and J lost 0 bases, with 10 bases between them. From germline, CDR1 is SGHVS and CDR2 FQNEAQ. The CDR3 is 14 residues long. The CDR3 DNA sequence: TGTGCCAGCAGCCTAGAGGGATTGAACACTGAAGCTTTCTTT. Its translation: CASSLEGLNTEAFF. Combining the CDR3 with reference TRBV7-8 and TRBJ1-1 gives the whole variable domain GAGVSQSPRYKVAKRGQDVALRCDPISGHVSLFWYQQALGQGPEFLTYFQNEAQLDKSGLPSDRFFAERPEGSVSTLKIQRTQQEDSAVYLCASSLEGLNTEAFFGQGTRLTVV.

This clone was observed a few times. The chain uses TRBV7-9 and TRBJ2-1; 7 nucleotides align to TRBD2. Germline CDR1 reads SEHNR; CDR2 reads FQNEAQ (reference sequence). The CDR3 has 13 amino acids. The trim removed 0 bases at V and 8 bases at J, leaving 1 base unmatched. The CDR3 sequence: CASSLARGDEQFF. DNA for the CDR3: TGTGCCAGCAGCTTAGCCCGGGGGGATGAGCAGTTCTTC.

This chain links TRBV19 with TRBJ1-2; tentative D call: TRBD1 (6 bases). CDR3 length equals 12 residues. Per germline, CDR1 LNHDA and CDR2 SQIVND (reference sequence). The V end lost 5 bases, the J end lost 6 bases, and 10 bases lay between the germline ends. This CDR3 is CASSSTGNGYTF. CDR3 coding DNA: TGTGCCAGTAGTTCCACAGGGAATGGCTACACCTTC.

The genes are TRBV7-9 and TRBJ2-5; perhaps TRBD2 as D (5 bases). In germline, CDR1 is SEHNR, CDR2 FQNEAQ (reference sequence). The CDR3 spans 14 residues. The V and J ends lost 6 bases and 2 bases respectively, with 13 bases between them. The CDR3 protein is CASSTRLLQETQYF. The CDR3 nucleotides read TGTGCCAGCAGTACCCGACTACTGCAAGAGACCCAGTACTTC.

This chain uses TRBV30 with TRBJ1-3; D gene uncertain. CDR3 length: 15 amino acids. From germline, CDR1 is GTSNPN and CDR2 SVGIG (reference sequence). The V end lost 3 bases, the J end lost 3 bases, and 15 bases lay between the germline ends. CDR3 DNA sequence: TGTGCCTGGAGCCCGAGGGTGGCAGGTGGAAACACCATATATTTT. Protein sequence: CAWSPRVAGGNTIYF.

This chain links TRBV7-9 with TRBJ2-5; weak D call: TRBD1 (6 bases). Trimming took 1 base from V and 1 from J, leaving 16 bases between them. The V gene's germline CDR1 is SEHNR and CDR2 FQNEAQ (reference sequence). The CDR3 contains 17 residues. This CDR3 reads CASSLVSTTGIQETQYF. CDR3 DNA sequence: TGTGCCAGCAGCTTAGTCTCCACGACAGGCATCCAAGAGACCCAGTACTTC.

This clone has a handful of counts. V usage is TRBV30 and J usage is TRBJ1-1, with D hard to call. The CDR3 runs 11 residues. Trimming left V 7 bases short and J 2 bases short, with 8 bases between. Germline-derived CDR1 and CDR2 are GTSNPN and SVGIG (reference sequence). The CDR3 bases are TGTGCCTCGGGTGGAAACACTGAAGCTTTCTTT. Its protein product is CASGGNTEAFF.

This clone showed up just a few times. The chain recombines TRBV7-2 with TRBJ2-7; D tentatively reads TRBD1 or TRBD2 (5 bases each). Germline values: CDR1 SGHTA, CDR2 FQGNSA. V lost 5 bases and J 3 bases, leaving 11 bases between the germline ends. This CDR3 has 13 amino acids. The CDR3 sequence is CASSHGTDYEQYF. The CDR3 DNA reads TGTGCCAGCAGCCACGGGACGGACTACGAGCAGTACTTC. Looking up the rest from reference TRBV7-2 and TRBJ2-7 gives the full variable domain: GAGVSQSPSNKVTEKGKDVELRCDPISGHTALYWYRQSLGQGLEFLIYFQGNSAPDKSGLPSDRFSAERTGGSVSTLTIQRTQQEDSAVYLCASSHGTDYEQYFGPGTRLTVT.

In regard to this clone: This sequence is one base from a far larger clone and is likely a read error. The V gene is TRBV5-6, the J gene TRBJ2-3; 9 bases line up with TRBD2. V lost 3 bases to trimming and J lost 1 base; unmatched junction nucleotides: 3. CDR3 length: 15 amino acids. Germline V gene lookup returns CDR1 SGHDT and CDR2 YYEEEE. CDR3 coding DNA: TGTGCCAGCAGCTACCGGACTAGCGGCACAGATACGCAGTATTTT. Translated, it gives CASSYRTSGTDTQYF.

This clone was recorded a few times. V and J are TRBV14 and TRBJ1-2, with a tentative D call TRBD1 (5 bases). Looked up from germline, CDR1 is SGHDN and CDR2 is FVKESK. Trimming pared 1 base from V and 8 bases from J, leaving 8 bases between. The CDR3 is 12 amino acids. CDR3 sequence: CASSQGGEGYTF. The CDR3 bases are TGTGCCAGCAGCCAAGGAGGGGAAGGCTACACCTTC. Filled out from reference TRBV14 and TRBJ1-2, the complete variable domain reads EAGVTQFPSHSVIEKGQTVTLRCDPISGHDNLYWYRRVMGKEIKFLLHFVKESKQDESGMPNNRFLAERTGGTYSTLKVQPAELEDSGVYFCASSQGGEGYTFGSGTRLTVV.

The rearrangement uses TRBV6-5 and TRBJ2-7; 14 bases are a match to TRBD2. CDR1 and CDR2 from the germline V gene are MNHEY and SVGAGI. V lost 6 bases to trimming and J lost 2 bases; unmatched junction nucleotides: 3. The CDR3 totals 15 residues. The CDR3 reads CASSPGLAGAYEQYF. The CDR3 nucleotides are TGTGCCAGCAGCCCGGGACTAGCGGGGGCCTACGAGCAGTACTTC.

Regarding this clone: A read error may produce the germline difference seen at one junction end. This sequence joins TRBV10-3 and TRBJ2-1, with D possibly being TRBD2 (5 bases). The CDR3 loop spans 16 amino acids. CDR1 is ENHRY, CDR2 SYGVKD, per germline. CDR3 DNA: TGTGCCATCAGAGAGTCGAGCGGTCCCACCTACAATGAGCAGTTCTTC. Protein sequence: CAIRESSGPTYNEQFF.

This clone occurred a few times. The gene calls are TRBV15 and TRBJ2-5; D is uncertain. V lost 1 base and J 5 bases, leaving 11 bases between the germline ends. Germline V lookup: CDR1 LNHNV, CDR2 YYDKDF (reference sequence). This CDR3 has 14 amino acids. CDR3 loop: CATSRGVEGETQYF. The CDR3 DNA reads TGTGCCACCAGCAGAGGGGTTGAAGGGGAGACCCAGTACTTC.

The chain combines TRBV9 with TRBJ2-7, with D possibly being TRBD2 (6 bases). The germline V gene has CDR1 SGDLS and CDR2 YYNGEE. V lost 0 bases, J lost 0 bases, and 10 bases lay in between. The CDR3 contains 15 residues. Written as DNA, the CDR3 is TGTGCCAGCAGCGTAGCAACGGGGGACTCCTACGAGCAGTACTTC. It codes for CASSVATGDSYEQYF.

V gene TRBV5-1 combines with J gene TRBJ2-7; weak D call: TRBD1 (6 bases). The CDR3 has 12 amino acids. Germline V gene data show CDR1 as SGHRS and CDR2 as YFSETQ. V lost 4 bases and J 6 bases, leaving 11 bases between the germline ends. The CDR3 reads CASSARGGEQYF. Here the CDR3 DNA reads TGCGCCAGCAGCGCCAGGGGTGGCGAGCAGTACTTC.

The chain joins TRBV30 to TRBJ2-7; D is possibly TRBD2 (5 bases). Germline CDR1 GTSNPN, CDR2 SVGIG (reference sequence). Trimming cost V 4 bases and J 6 bases, with 10 bases left between them. The CDR3 runs to 11 residues. The CDR3 here is CAWKHAGEQYF. In DNA form, the CDR3 reads TGTGCCTGGAAGCACGCGGGCGAGCAGTACTTC.